This T cell receptor (beta chain) was recorded in a study of T cells in Graves' hyperthyroidism and ophthalmopathy. The V end lost 9 bases, the J end lost 0 bases, and 12 bases lay between the germline ends. This CDR3 spans 14 amino acids. RNA transcripts gave rise to amplified TCR beta CDR3 regions. A first-round RT-PCR of the TCR CDR3 used the HTBI primer set. A single record per CDR3 protein comes from TCRdb applying MiXCR to the multiplex PCR reads. Of 400,000 to 450,000 distinct CDR3 sequences in the sample, 14% to 15% were seen once. The sequencing sample was made of blood. This rearrangement joins TRBV12-3 or TRBV12-4 to TRBJ2-1; D is uncertain. This TCR came from a man younger than 35 with Graves' ophthalmopathy. The CDR3, as DNA: TGTGCCAGAGGAACCCGGAGCTCCTACAATGAGCAGTTCTTC. It specifies CARGTRSSYNEQFF.